This T cell receptor (beta chain) was captured in a study of CD8 T cells in Susac syndrome. Peripheral blood CD8+ and CD4+ T cells were profiled by TCR beta sequencing. While serving as controls, healthy donors were matched for age and sex. Negative isolation yielded CD4+ and CD8+ T cells, and FACS enriched TEMRA cells. Germline CDR1 and CDR2: SGHDN and FVKESK. With V trimmed by 0 bases and J by 5 bases, 9 bases remained unmatched. The CDR3 runs to 17 residues. cDNA came from roughly 0.53 to 1 ug RNA primed by random hexamers. Amplification of TCR beta CDR3 by immunoSEQ multiplex PCR spanned 54 Vbeta and 13 Jbeta. In TCRdb, the immunoSEQ multiplex PCR reads were re-called with MiXCR into one record per CDR3 protein. This sample carries about 130,000 distinct CDR3 sequences, around 94% of them seen once, and the ten largest clones take 0.085% to 0.09%.

The specimen sequenced was CD4+ T cells from PBMCs. J is TRBJ2-1 and V is TRBV14, with 8 bases identical to TRBD1. This receptor was obtained from a human donor in good health. CDR3 DNA sequence: TGTGCCAGCAGCCAAGATCGGTCCAGGGGGCAAAACAATGAGCAGTTCTTC. It encodes CASSQDRSRGQNNEQFF. The entire variable domain, with the rest obtained from reference TRBV14 and TRBJ2-1, is as follows: EAGVTQFPSHSVIEKGQTVTLRCDPISGHDNLYWYRRVMGKEIKFLLHFVKESKQDESGMPNNRFLAERTGGTYSTLKVQPAELEDSGVYFCASSQDRSRGQNNEQFFGPGTRLTVL.